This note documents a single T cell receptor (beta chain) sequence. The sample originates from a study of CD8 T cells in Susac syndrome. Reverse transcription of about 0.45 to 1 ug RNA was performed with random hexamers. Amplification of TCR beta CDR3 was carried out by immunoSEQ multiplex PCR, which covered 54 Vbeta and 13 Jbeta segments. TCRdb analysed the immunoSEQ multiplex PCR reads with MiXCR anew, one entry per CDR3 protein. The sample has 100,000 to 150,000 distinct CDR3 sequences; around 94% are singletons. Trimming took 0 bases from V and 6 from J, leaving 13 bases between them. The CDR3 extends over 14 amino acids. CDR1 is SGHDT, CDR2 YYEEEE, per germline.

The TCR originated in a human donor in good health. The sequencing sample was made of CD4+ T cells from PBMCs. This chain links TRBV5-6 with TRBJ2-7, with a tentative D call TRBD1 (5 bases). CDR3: CASSLGGRIREQYF. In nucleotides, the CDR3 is TGTGCCAGCAGCTTGGGGGGCCGCATCCGCGAGCAGTACTTC.